These 30 T cell receptor beta chains originate from one sample sequenced in a study of blood T cell repertoires in COVID-19. The method was immunoSEQ multiplex PCR; TCRdb's version includes in-frame clones alone and lacks a portion of them. The sample records fewer than 300,000 clones, 80% to 90% being singletons. Material: peripheral blood. Every receptor here comes from a woman in her thirties or forties who had recovered from COVID-19.

This chain joins TRBV5-4 and TRBJ2-7; TRBD1 matches at 9 bases. Unmatched junction bases numbered 10, after V lost 9 bases and J lost 3 bases. This CDR3 has 14 residues. Germline CDR1 and CDR2: SGHNT and YYREEE (reference sequence). DNA for the CDR3: TGTGCCACTAAGGACAGGGGAAGACACTACGAGCAGTACTTC. Translated, it gives CATKDRGRHYEQYF.

The chain employs TRBV10-3 and TRBJ2-7; TRBD1 is a possible D gene (6 bases). Trimming removed 4 bases at V and 1 base at J, with 8 bases between. This CDR3 contains 13 residues. Germline CDR1 ENHRY, CDR2 SYGVKD. The CDR3, as DNA: TGTGCCATCAGTGCGGACAGATCCTACGAGCAGTACTTC. It translates to CAISADRSYEQYF.

The chain has TRBV5-1 and TRBJ2-5; TRBD2 aligns across 8 bases. Germline V gives CDR1 SGHRS, CDR2 YFSETQ. V was clipped by 4 bases and J by 3 bases; unmatched bases: 2. CDR3 length: 13 residues. The CDR3 protein is CASSAGLEETQYF. In DNA form, the CDR3 reads TGCGCCAGCAGCGCGGGACTAGAAGAGACCCAGTACTTC.

This clone was detected only once. This chain uses TRBV5-8 with TRBJ1-2; 7 nucleotides agree with TRBD1. Trimming at V came to 4 bases and at J to 8 bases, leaving 5 bases not matched to a gene. Per germline, CDR1 SGHTS and CDR2 YDEGEE. The CDR3 is 12 amino acids. The CDR3 DNA is TGTGCCAGCAGCACTAGGGGGCGCGGCTACACCTTC. Encoded protein: CASSTRGRGYTF. Full variable domain (missing parts from reference TRBV5-8 and TRBJ1-2): EAGVTQSPTHLIKTRGQQATLRCSPISGHTSVYWYQQALGLGLQFLLWYDEGEERNRGNFPPRFSGRQFPNYSSELNVNALELEDSALYLCASSTRGRGYTFGSGTRLTVV.

This chain connects TRBV4-3 to TRBJ1-4, with TRBD1 as a possible D gene (5 bases). V was clipped by 3 bases and J by 3 bases, with 11 bases between them. The CDR3 length is 15 residues. Germline V CDR1 and CDR2: LGHNA, YSLEER. The CDR3 sequence is CASSHDRHSNEKLFF. The CDR3, as DNA: TGCGCCAGCAGCCATGACAGACACTCTAATGAAAAACTGTTTTTT.

This chain connects TRBV10-2 to TRBJ2-5, with 11 bases matching TRBD2. The V and J ends lost 2 bases and 3 bases, in that order; junction bases with no gene match: 5. Germline V gene data show CDR1 as WSHSY and CDR2 as SAAADI. The CDR3 has 16 residues. The CDR3 spells CASSEPWGLAEETQYF. CDR3 nucleotides: TGCGCCAGCAGTGAGCCTTGGGGACTAGCGGAAGAGACCCAGTACTTC.

The chain is built from TRBV19 and TRBJ1-2; D is undetermined. CDR3 length: 13 residues. The germline gives CDR1 LNHDA, CDR2 SQIVND (reference sequence). V shed 2 bases and J shed 8 bases, with 12 bases lying between them. The CDR3 spells CASSISSRRGYTF. CDR3 sequence (DNA): TGTGCCAGTAGTATAAGTTCGAGGCGGGGCTACACCTTC.

CDR3 region: CASAAWTMRYEQYF. The CDR3 bases are TGTGCCAGCGCGGCCTGGACTATGAGGTACGAGCAGTACTTC. This sequence joins TRBV5-5 and TRBJ2-7; D may be TRBD2 (6 bases). V lost 7 bases, J lost 4 bases, and 18 bases lay in between. Germline CDR1 is SGHKS and CDR2 is YYEKEE (reference sequence). The CDR3 is 14 amino acids.

A few counts support this clone. The chain recombines TRBV4-1 with TRBJ1-3; perhaps TRBD1 as D (5 bases). The V and J ends lost 4 bases and 1 base respectively, with 20 bases between them. CDR3 size: 18 residues. From germline, CDR1 is MGHRA and CDR2 YSYEKL. The chain's CDR3 is CASSPGTGGDFSGNTIYF. CDR3 nucleotides: TGCGCCAGCAGCCCCGGGACTGGGGGAGATTTTTCTGGAAACACCATATATTTT.

The count of this clone is one. The rearrangement joins TRBV7-2 to TRBJ2-7; 8 bases fit TRBD1. V lost 1 base, J lost 3 bases, and 2 bases stayed unmatched. Germline CDR1 and CDR2: SGHTA and FQGNSA. The CDR3 totals 14 residues. CDR3: CASSLGTGIYEQYF. CDR3 sequence (DNA): TGTGCCAGCAGCTTAGGGACAGGGATCTACGAGCAGTACTTC.

The rearrangement joins TRBV6-5 to TRBJ1-1, with TRBD1 identical over 7 bases. This CDR3 region has 14 residues. Germline CDR1 reads MNHEY; CDR2 reads SVGAGI. The J segment lost 1 base and the V segment lost 3 bases, leaving 2 bases of the junction unmatched. CDR3 sequence reads: CASSYRTGNTEAFF. In nucleotides, the CDR3 is TGTGCCAGCAGTTATAGGACAGGGAACACTGAAGCTTTCTTT.

This clone has just a few counts. This chain links TRBV7-2 with TRBJ2-4; 11 bases match TRBD1. The trim removed 4 bases at V and 2 bases at J, leaving 13 bases unmatched. Germline CDR1 and CDR2: SGHTA and FQGNSA. The CDR3 runs to 19 residues. In nucleotides, the CDR3 is TGTGCCAGCAGCTCGCCGGACTCGGGACAGGGGGTAACCAAAAACATTCAGTACTTC. It yields the protein CASSSPDSGQGVTKNIQYF.

V usage is TRBV7-3 and J usage is TRBJ2-1, with TRBD1 matching 7 bases. CDR1 is SGHTA, CDR2 FQGTGA, per germline. The CDR3 totals 16 residues. The V gene end was trimmed by 5 bases and the J gene end by 8 bases; junction bases not matched to a gene: 15. The CDR3 DNA is TGTGCCAGCAGCCCCGACCCGACAGGGTCCTGGGATGAGCAGTTCTTC. Its protein is CASSPDPTGSWDEQFF.

The chain is built from TRBV10-3 and TRBJ1-1; 7 bases line up with TRBD1. Looked up from germline, CDR1 is ENHRY and CDR2 is SYGVKD. The CDR3 length is 15 residues. The J segment lost 0 bases and the V segment lost 6 bases, leaving 7 bases of the junction unmatched. This CDR3 is CAIRGVDRLNTEAFF. As DNA, the CDR3 is TGTGCCATCAGGGGGGTGGACAGGCTGAACACTGAAGCTTTCTTT.

V is TRBV18 and J is TRBJ1-1; 9 nucleotides line up with TRBD1. The CDR3 length is 16 residues. Looked up from germline, CDR1 is KGHSH and CDR2 is LQKENI. Germline trimming cut 6 bases from V and 4 bases from J; bases unmatched to any gene: 12. The CDR3 sequence is CASSLEGQGSATEAFF. CDR3 nucleotide sequence: TGTGCCAGCTCCCTGGAGGGACAGGGCTCGGCCACTGAAGCTTTCTTT.

This chain connects TRBV27 to TRBJ2-7, with 8 bases that match TRBD1. The ends lost 3 bases at V and 3 bases at J; junction bases unmatched: 4. The germline CDR1 and CDR2 sequences are MNHEY and SMNVEV (reference sequence). The CDR3 spans 14 residues. CDR3 in DNA: TGTGCCAGCAGTTTGTGGGACAGGCACTACGAGCAGTACTTC. It yields the protein CASSLWDRHYEQYF.

This sequence joins TRBV7-2 and TRBJ2-7; TRBD1 matches 9 bases. Looked up from germline, CDR1 is SGHTA and CDR2 is FQGNSA. The CDR3 loop spans 17 amino acids. The J segment lost 5 bases and the V segment lost 1 base, leaving 12 bases of the junction unmatched. The DNA for the CDR3 is TGTGCCAGCAGCTTAGGAGCTTTCGGGGACAGGGTCCACGAGCAGTACTTC. Residues: CASSLGAFGDRVHEQYF.

This chain joins TRBV7-9 and TRBJ1-1, with TRBD1 matching 7 bases. The CDR3 extends over 13 amino acids. J gave up 1 base and V 7 bases, and 3 bases lay outside the gene matches. CDR1 SEHNR and CDR2 FQNEAQ come from the germline V gene (reference sequence). CDR3 region: CASIPGGNTEAFF. CDR3 sequence (DNA): TGTGCCAGCATCCCAGGGGGGAACACTGAAGCTTTCTTT.

The CDR3 loop is CASSLNSRYGYTF. The CDR3 nucleotides are TGCGCCAGCAGCTTGAATTCGAGATATGGCTACACCTTC. The chain joins TRBV5-1 to TRBJ1-2; no definite D call. This CDR3 has 13 amino acids. The germline V and J ends were trimmed by 1 base and 5 bases, with 9 bases remaining between them. Looked up from germline, CDR1 is SGHRS and CDR2 is YFSETQ.

Only a few counts were recorded for this clone. The rearrangement links TRBV6-2 or TRBV6-3 to TRBJ2-2; perhaps TRBD2 as D (7 bases). Germline CDR1 is MNHEY and CDR2 is SVGEGT. The CDR3 is 17 residues long. Trimming stripped 2 bases from V and 4 bases from J, with 17 bases between. The CDR3: CASSYLEGGAGTGELFF. CDR3 DNA: TGTGCCAGCAGTTACCTTGAAGGGGGGGCCGGCACCGGGGAGCTGTTTTTT.

As regards this clone: The same CDR3 is also encoded by other DNA sequences in this sample. This rearrangement joins TRBV6-5 to TRBJ2-7; TRBD1 aligns across 7 bases. The CDR3 loop spans 14 amino acids. J was trimmed by 5 bases and V by 2 bases; bases with no gene match: 6. Per the germline V gene, CDR1 is MNHEY and CDR2 is SVGAGI. CDR3 sequence: CASSYPGQSHEQYF. CDR3 DNA sequence: TGTGCCAGCAGTTACCCGGGACAGAGCCACGAGCAGTACTTC.

The chain recombines TRBV7-2 with TRBJ2-5; 7 bases agree with TRBD1. The CDR3 consists of 15 residues. With V trimmed by 3 bases and J by 3 bases, 7 bases remained unmatched. Germline V gives CDR1 SGHTA, CDR2 FQGNSA. The CDR3 region has the DNA TGTGCCAGCAGCTTGATGACAGGGAGAGAAGAGACCCAGTACTTC. It translates to CASSLMTGREETQYF.

The chain links TRBV5-1 to TRBJ2-5; D tentatively fits TRBD1 or TRBD2 (5 bases each). The V gene's germline CDR1 is SGHRS and CDR2 YFSETQ. The CDR3 is 14 residues long. V lost 4 bases and J 10 bases, leaving 20 bases between the germline ends. The CDR3 DNA follows: TGCGCCAGCAGCCTGGGACCGGGCAGGGTGGACCAGTACTTC. It translates to CASSLGPGRVDQYF. Filled out from reference TRBV5-1 and TRBJ2-5, the complete variable domain reads KAGVTQTPRYLIKTRGQQVTLSCSPISGHRSVSWYQQTPGQGLQFLFEYFSETQRNKGNFPGRFSGRQFSNSRSEMNVSTLELGDSALYLCASSLGPGRVDQYFGPGTRLLVL.

The V gene is TRBV6-6, the J gene TRBJ2-7, with TRBD1 identical over 10 bases. CDR3 length: 14 residues. The V gene's germline CDR1 is MNHNY and CDR2 SVGAGI (reference sequence). The V gene end was trimmed by 7 bases and the J gene end by 7 bases; junction bases not matched to a gene: 10. The CDR3 loop reads CASTRTGGLGEQYF. DNA of the CDR3: TGTGCCAGCACCAGGACAGGGGGGCTTGGAGAGCAGTACTTC.

This rearrangement joins TRBV5-1 to TRBJ2-3, with 7 bases fitting TRBD1. The germline V gene encodes CDR1 SGHRS and CDR2 YFSETQ. V lost 0 bases and J lost 3; bases outside the gene matches: 4. There are 15 residues in the CDR3. The CDR3 DNA follows: TGCGCCAGCAGCTTGGAGGGGGCCGTGACAGATACGCAGTATTTT. Residues: CASSLEGAVTDTQYF.

The chain couples TRBV29-1 to TRBJ1-2; tentative D call: TRBD1 (5 bases). Germline lookup yields CDR1 SQVTM and CDR2 ANQGSEA. Trimming removed 4 bases at V and 8 bases at J, with 8 bases between. The CDR3 extends over 10 amino acids. For the CDR3, the DNA is TGCAGCGTTGCCCGGGGGGGCTACACCTTC. It is translated as CSVARGGYTF.

The chain combines TRBV5-1 with TRBJ2-1, with a possible D match to TRBD2 (6 bases). The CDR3 consists of 13 residues. The V end lost 6 bases, the J end lost 7 bases, and 14 bases lay between the germline ends. CDR1 and CDR2 from the germline V gene are SGHRS and YFSETQ. CDR3 bases: TGCGCCAGCACCTTAGGCCGGGGGAATGAGCAGTTCTTC. The encoded protein is CASTLGRGNEQFF.

This chain connects TRBV9 to TRBJ2-2; 13 nucleotides agree with TRBD2. Trimming removed 4 bases from V and 4 bases from J; junction bases left unmatched: 4. The CDR3 consists of 16 residues. Germline V lookup: CDR1 SGDLS, CDR2 YYNGEE. The CDR3 spells CASSPWTSGGTGELFF. CDR3 in DNA: TGTGCCAGCAGCCCGTGGACTAGCGGGGGCACCGGGGAGCTGTTTTTT.

This clone came up once. CDR3 in amino acids: CATSRRGGAGNTIYF. The CDR3 coding sequence is TGTGCCACCAGCAGAAGGGGGGGCGCTGGAAACACCATATATTTT. V usage is TRBV15 and J usage is TRBJ1-3; weak D call: TRBD1 (6 bases). V was trimmed by 2 bases and J by 2 bases, leaving 10 bases between them. Germline loops: CDR1 LNHNV, CDR2 YYDKDF (reference sequence). The CDR3 consists of 15 residues.

The chain carries TRBV24-1 and TRBJ2-3; possible D gene TRBD2, 6 bases. V was shortened by 4 bases and J by 5 bases, with 18 bases between the two germline ends. Looked up from germline, CDR1 is KGHDR and CDR2 is SFDVKD. The length of the CDR3 is 16 residues. CDR3 sequence reads: CATSDPLRGAGDTQYF. Here the CDR3 DNA reads TGTGCCACCAGTGACCCGTTGCGGGGAGCGGGAGATACGCAGTATTTT.